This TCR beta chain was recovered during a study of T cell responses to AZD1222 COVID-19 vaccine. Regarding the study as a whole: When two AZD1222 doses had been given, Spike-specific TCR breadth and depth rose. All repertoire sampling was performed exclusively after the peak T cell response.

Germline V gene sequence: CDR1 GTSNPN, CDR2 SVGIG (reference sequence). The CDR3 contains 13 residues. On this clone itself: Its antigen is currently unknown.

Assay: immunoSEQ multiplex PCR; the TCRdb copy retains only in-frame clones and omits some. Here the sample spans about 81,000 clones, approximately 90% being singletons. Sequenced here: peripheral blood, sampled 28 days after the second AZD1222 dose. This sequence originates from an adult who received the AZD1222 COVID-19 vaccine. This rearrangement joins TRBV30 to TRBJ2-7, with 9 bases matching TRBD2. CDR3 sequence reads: CALNPSGAYEQYF. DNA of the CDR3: TGTGCGTTGAACCCTAGCGGGGCCTACGAGCAGTACTTC. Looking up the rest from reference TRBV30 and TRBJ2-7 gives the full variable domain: SQTIHQWPATLVQPVGSPLSLECTVEGTSNPNLYWYRQAAGRGLQLLFYSVGIGQISSEVPQNLSASRPQDRQFILSSKKLLLSDSGFYLCALNPSGAYEQYFGPGTRLTVT.